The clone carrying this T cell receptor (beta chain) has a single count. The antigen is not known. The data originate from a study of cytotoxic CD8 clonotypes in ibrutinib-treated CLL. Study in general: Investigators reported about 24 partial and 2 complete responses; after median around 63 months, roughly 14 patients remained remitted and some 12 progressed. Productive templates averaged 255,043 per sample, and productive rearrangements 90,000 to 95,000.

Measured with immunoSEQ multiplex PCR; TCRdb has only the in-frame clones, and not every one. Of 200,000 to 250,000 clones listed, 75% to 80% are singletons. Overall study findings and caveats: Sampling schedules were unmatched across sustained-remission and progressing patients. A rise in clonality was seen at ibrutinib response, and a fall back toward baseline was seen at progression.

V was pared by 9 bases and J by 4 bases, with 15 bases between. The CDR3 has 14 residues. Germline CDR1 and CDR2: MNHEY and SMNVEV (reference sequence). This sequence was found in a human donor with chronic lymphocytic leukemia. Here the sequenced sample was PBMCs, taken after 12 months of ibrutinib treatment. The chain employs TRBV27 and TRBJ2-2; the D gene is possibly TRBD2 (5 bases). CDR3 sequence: CASRRPSITGELFF. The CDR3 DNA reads TGTGCCAGTAGACGTCCTAGCATCACCGGGGAGCTGTTTTTT.